The rows below give T cell receptor beta chains drawn from one sample of a study of beta chain features in type 1 diabetes. The protocol was immunoSEQ multiplex PCR, while the TCRdb copy is restricted to in-frame clones and leaves out a portion. The sample yields 350,000 to 400,000 clones, about 16% seen once. Sequenced sample: naive CD4+ T cells from blood. These receptors all stem from a woman aged 18-29 years in good health. The CDR3 runs from the conserved cysteine through the conserved F or W. A D gene is named only where the DNA matches it firmly. Part of the rows lack a size; the others show once, few, many or a class for expanded clones.

clone size	D gene	J gene	V gene	CDR3 DNA	CDR3 protein
-	-	TRBJ2-3	TRBV9	TGTGCCAGCAGCGTTAGACGGGAGTTCCGAGATACGCAGTATTTT	CASSVRREFRDTQYF
few	TRBD2	TRBJ2-5	TRBV28	TGTGCCAGCAGCCAAAGCGGGGTGGAGACCCAGTACTTC	CASSQSGVETQYF
few	TRBD2	TRBJ2-1	TRBV7-9	TGTGCCAGCAGCCCTGGGACTAGCGGGCCAAACAATGAGCAGTTCTTC	CASSPGTSGPNNEQFF
few	TRBD1	TRBJ2-1	TRBV14	TGTGCCAGCAGCCGGAGACAGGGCCTAAACAATGAGCAGTTCTTC	CASSRRQGLNNEQFF
-	TRBD1	TRBJ2-5	TRBV30	TGTGCCTGGGGGACAGGGGAAAGTCGTCAAGAGACCCAGTACTTC	CAWGTGESRQETQYF
-	TRBD1	TRBJ2-2	TRBV4-2	TGTGCCAGCAGCCAAGAGATAGGGACAGCTACCGGGGAGCTGTTTTTT	CASSQEIGTATGELFF
-	-	TRBJ2-1	TRBV19	TGTGCCAGTAGTACCAGGGGTAATGAGCAGTTCTTC	CASSTRGNEQFF
-	TRBD1	TRBJ2-1	TRBV15	TGTGCCACCAGCAGAGAAGTCGGGACAGCCTACAATGAGCAGTTCTTC	CATSREVGTAYNEQFF
few	TRBD2	TRBJ2-1	TRBV4-1	TGCGCCAGCAGCCAAGGTACTAGCGGGACCTACAATGAGCAGTTCTTC	CASSQGTSGTYNEQFF
few	TRBD1	TRBJ1-5	TRBV5-1	TGCGCCAGCAGCTTGGCCGGACAGGTCAATCAGCCCCAGCATTTT	CASSLAGQVNQPQHF
once	TRBD2	TRBJ2-2	TRBV7-2	TGTGCCAGCAGCTTAGTAGCGGGAGGGTACACCGGGGAGCTGTTTTTT	CASSLVAGGYTGELFF
-	TRBD1	TRBJ2-5	TRBV6-5	TGTGCCAGCAGTCCCCGGGACAGCCAAGAGACCCAGTACTTC	CASSPRDSQETQYF
-	TRBD2	TRBJ2-5	TRBV2	TGTGCCAGCAGTGAAGGGACTAGCGGGAGTACGGAGACCCAGTACTTC	CASSEGTSGSTETQYF
-	-	TRBJ2-1	TRBV10-3	TGTGCCATCAGTGCGTTCGATGAGCAGTTCTTC	CAISAFDEQFF
-	-	TRBJ1-5	TRBV1	TGCACCAGCAGCCAAGGGGACAGGGTAAAACCCCAGCATTTT	CTSSQGDRVKPQHF
-	TRBD2	TRBJ2-1	TRBV2	TGTGCCAGCAGTGCCGGGACTAGCGGCTACAATGAGCAGTTCTTC	CASSAGTSGYNEQFF
-	-	TRBJ1-1	TRBV6-1	TGTGCCAGCAGTCAGAGAGGGAACACTGAAGCTTTCTTT	CASSQRGNTEAFF
few	-	TRBJ1-1	TRBV30	TGTGCCTGGAGTGCAGGGGCTGAAGCTTTCTTT	CAWSAGAEAFF
few	-	TRBJ2-2	TRBV2	TGTGCCAGCAGGGTCAGGGTGACCGGGGAGCTGTTTTTT	CASRVRVTGELFF
few	-	TRBJ1-5	TRBV29-1	TGCAGCGTTTCCAGGGGAAGCAATCAGCCCCAGCATTTT	CSVSRGSNQPQHF
-	-	TRBJ2-7	TRBV7-9	TGTGCCAGCAAGGGGTTCTACGAGCAGTACTTC	CASKGFYEQYF
-	-	TRBJ2-5	TRBV2	TGTGCCAGCAGTTCCCGACAGGGAGGAGAGACCCAGTACTTC	CASSSRQGGETQYF
few	-	TRBJ2-5	TRBV15	TGTGCCACCAGCAGAGATAGGGGCCGCGGCGAGACCCAGTACTTC	CATSRDRGRGETQYF
few	TRBD2	TRBJ2-1	TRBV7-2	TGTGCCAGCAGCTTAGCGGGGACTAAACTCAATGAGCAGTTCTTC	CASSLAGTKLNEQFF
few	TRBD1	TRBJ2-1	TRBV11-3	TGTGCCAGCAGCCCGAGGCCTGGACAGGGTGACTCCTACAATGAGCAGTTCTTC	CASSPRPGQGDSYNEQFF
-	-	TRBJ2-3	TRBV7-9	TGTGCCAGCTTAAACACAGATACGCAGTATTTT	CASLNTDTQYF
few	-	TRBJ1-4	TRBV19	TGTGCCAGTAACCCTCCACAGAATGAAAAACTGTTTTTT	CASNPPQNEKLFF
few	-	TRBJ2-7	TRBV29-1	TGCAGCGCGGGGAGTCTCGGCGAGCAGTACTTC	CSAGSLGEQYF
-	-	TRBJ2-5	TRBV29-1	TGCAGCGTTGAAGCTTCAGTAGAGACCCAGTACTTC	CSVEASVETQYF
-	-	TRBJ2-5	TRBV7-2	TGTGCCAGCAGCTTAGGTCCGTCCCAAGAGACCCAGTACTTC	CASSLGPSQETQYF
few	TRBD2	TRBJ2-1	TRBV15	TGTGCCACCGGTAGACTAGCGGGAATGTATGAGCAGTTCTTC	CATGRLAGMYEQFF
few	TRBD2	TRBJ2-7	TRBV7-6	TGTGCCAGCAGCACCCGACTAGCGGGATCCCCCTACGAGCAGTACTTC	CASSTRLAGSPYEQYF
few	-	TRBJ2-7	TRBV28	TGTGCCAGCAGGGGGTTCGGGATGACGTTCTACGAGCAGTACTTC	CASRGFGMTFYEQYF
-	TRBD1	TRBJ2-7	TRBV23-1	TGCGCCAGCAGTCAATCCGGGACAGGGCTTTGGTACGAGCAGTACTTC	CASSQSGTGLWYEQYF
few	-	TRBJ1-3	TRBV5-1	TGCGCCAGCCGCAACAGGGATGGTTCTGGAAACACCATATATTTT	CASRNRDGSGNTIYF
-	-	TRBJ2-4	TRBV9	TGTGCCAGCAGCGTTGAGAGTACCAAAAACATTCAGTACTTC	CASSVESTKNIQYF
-	TRBD2	TRBJ2-7	TRBV11-2	TGTGCCAGCAGCGGACTAGCGGGAGGGCTCGAGCAGTACTTC	CASSGLAGGLEQYF
few	-	TRBJ2-6	TRBV7-8	TGTGCCAGCAGTTCCCAAGGGGGCTCTGGGGCCAACGTCCTGACTTTC	CASSSQGGSGANVLTF
-	TRBD1	TRBJ2-5	TRBV6-5	TGTGCCAGCAGTGCCTCCGGGACAGGGAACGGTGCCCAGTACTTC	CASSASGTGNGAQYF
-	TRBD1	TRBJ2-5	TRBV2	TGTGCCAGCGGCCGACAGGGTTCTCAAGAGACCCAGTACTTC	CASGRQGSQETQYF
-	-	TRBJ1-1	TRBV6-5	TGTGCCAGCAGTTACGGCACATCCACTGAAGCTTTCTTT	CASSYGTSTEAFF
-	-	TRBJ2-7	TRBV7-2	TGTGCCAGCAGCTTAGATTTGGGGGGTGAGCAGTACTTC	CASSLDLGGEQYF
-	TRBD2	TRBJ2-7	TRBV4-3	TGCGCCAGCAGCGCGCTGCTAGCGGGAGCCTACGAGCAGTACTTC	CASSALLAGAYEQYF
few	-	TRBJ2-1	TRBV19	TGTGCCAGTAGTAGAGGGTATGGCGGGTGGAATGAGCAGTTCTTC	CASSRGYGGWNEQFF
few	TRBD1	TRBJ1-1	TRBV29-1	TGCAGCGTTGTAAGCGGCAGGGGGCTGAACACTGAAGCTTTCTTT	CSVVSGRGLNTEAFF
few	TRBD1	TRBJ2-7	TRBV4-1	TGCGCCAGCAGCCAAGACCGCGGGACAGGTTCCTACGAGCAGTACTTC	CASSQDRGTGSYEQYF
-	-	TRBJ2-3	TRBV29-1	TGCAGCGTTGAAGAACTAACAGATACGCAGTATTTT	CSVEELTDTQYF
few	-	TRBJ1-2	TRBV7-9	TGTGCCAGCAGCTTATCCGCCTGGGGGGACACCTTC	CASSLSAWGDTF
few	-	TRBJ2-3	TRBV5-4	TGTGCCAGCAGCCCGGTGCGGGTGGTAAGCACAGATACGCAGTATTTT	CASSPVRVVSTDTQYF
few	TRBD1	TRBJ1-1	TRBV2	TGTGCCAGCAGACTTGGGACAGGGGGTAGGACTGAAGCTTTCTTT	CASRLGTGGRTEAFF
-	TRBD1	TRBJ1-1	TRBV5-1	TGCGCCAGCAGCTTGCAGGGGGCTAGCACTGAAGCTTTCTTT	CASSLQGASTEAFF
-	TRBD1	TRBJ2-1	TRBV11-2	TGTGCCAGCAGCTTAGGCACAGGGGGCGAGCAGTTCTTC	CASSLGTGGEQFF
few	-	TRBJ1-1	TRBV30	TGTGCCTGGAGTGTATTACAGAAAGGCACTGAAGCTTTCTTT	CAWSVLQKGTEAFF
-	TRBD2	TRBJ2-5	TRBV6-5	TGTGCCAGCAGTTACCCAGGGACTAGCGGGAGAGAGACCCAGTACTTC	CASSYPGTSGRETQYF
few	-	TRBJ2-5	TRBV7-2	TGTGCCAGCAGCTTCTATTTAGAGACCCAGTACTTC	CASSFYLETQYF
few	-	TRBJ2-1	TRBV27	TGTGCCAGCAGTCCCCCCGAGGAAAATGAGCAGTTCTTC	CASSPPEENEQFF
few	TRBD1	TRBJ2-7	TRBV5-1	TGCGCCAGCAGCAGGGACAGGGCCACCTACGAGCAGTACTTC	CASSRDRATYEQYF